These 8 T cell receptor beta chains originate from one sample sequenced in a study of cytomegalovirus exposure and HLA in healthy donors. The PCR used 60 Vbeta and 13 Jbeta primers. Clones were sequenced by immunoSEQ multiplex PCR, and TCRdb holds only the in-frame ones, with some missing. The data contain more than 150,000 clones, roughly 75% of them seen just once; the ten biggest clones take up about 2.1%. The source material was PBMCs. The origin of the receptors is a woman aged 25 to 39 in good health and CMV-seronegative.

This clone was picked up one time. The genes are TRBV6-5 and TRBJ2-3, with D possibly TRBD2 on 6 matching bases. Germline CDR1 is MNHEY and CDR2 is SVGAGI. The CDR3 runs 14 residues. The V gene lost 6 bases and the J gene lost 5 bases, with 15 bases spanning the gap. The CDR3 DNA follows: TGTGCCAGCAGCCGCGCGGGAAGGGGAGATACGCAGTATTTT. Residues: CASSRAGRGDTQYF.

The chain carries TRBV9 and TRBJ2-5, with 10 bases fitting TRBD2. Trimming removed 5 bases from V and 1 base from J; junction bases left unmatched: 14. Germline V CDR1 and CDR2: SGDLS, YYNGEE. The CDR3 consists of 18 residues. The CDR3, as DNA: TGTGCCAGCAGTGGGAATCAAGCGGGGGGGACCTTCCAAGAGACCCAGTACTTC. Amino acid sequence: CASSGNQAGGTFQETQYF.

The chain employs TRBV6-5 and TRBJ2-2; D remains ambiguous. Trimming shortened V by 2 bases and J by 5 bases, and 6 bases separated the two germline ends. The germline CDR1 and CDR2 sequences are MNHEY and SVGAGI. The CDR3 covers 13 residues. The CDR3 loop reads CASSYPGTGELFF. The CDR3, as DNA: TGTGCCAGCAGTTACCCCGGGACCGGGGAGCTGTTTTTT.

The rearrangement uses TRBV29-1 and TRBJ1-2, with a weak D call TRBD1 (5 bases). The length of the CDR3 is 13 residues. With 3 bases removed from V and 1 base from J, the gap between germline ends came to 9 bases. Germline V lookup: CDR1 SQVTM, CDR2 ANQGSEA. The DNA of the CDR3 is TGCAGCGTTGACACAGGAGATAACTATGGCTACACCTTC. This encodes CSVDTGDNYGYTF.

The CDR3 nucleotides read TGTGCCAGTGGACGGACAGGGGGGACAGATACGCAGTATTTT. Its translation is CASGRTGGTDTQYF. This chain joins TRBV27 and TRBJ2-3, with 10 nucleotides matching TRBD1. CDR1 MNHEY and CDR2 SMNVEV come from the germline V gene (reference sequence). V shed 9 bases and J 3 bases; nucleotides not matched to a gene: 6. This CDR3 has 14 amino acids.

CDR3 sequence (DNA): TGTGCCAGTAGTATATTACCGGGACTAGCGCTTAGCGAGCAGTACTTC. It encodes CASSILPGLALSEQYF. This sequence joins TRBV19 and TRBJ2-7; TRBD2 agrees at 10 bases. V was clipped by 2 bases and J by 6 bases; unmatched bases: 10. There are 16 residues in the CDR3. CDR1 is LNHDA, CDR2 SQIVND, per germline (reference sequence).

The rearrangement joins TRBV11-2 to TRBJ1-6; 10 bases are a match to TRBD1. CDR3 length equals 16 residues. Trimming took 7 bases from V and 4 from J; bases not matched to a gene: 7. The germline V gene has CDR1 SGHAT and CDR2 FQNNGV. The CDR3 bases are TGTGCCAGCACCACGACAGGGGGCGCATATAATTCACCCCTCCACTTT. It encodes CASTTTGGAYNSPLHF.

For the CDR3, the DNA is TGCGCCAGCAGCTATACTAGCGGGGGGGCCTACAATGAGCAGTTCTTC. This gives the protein CASSYTSGGAYNEQFF. The chain combines TRBV5-1 with TRBJ2-1; 13 nucleotides align to TRBD2. Unmatched junction bases numbered 2, after V lost 3 bases and J lost 2 bases. The CDR3 is made up of 16 amino acids. Germline CDR1 is SGHRS and CDR2 is YFSETQ.